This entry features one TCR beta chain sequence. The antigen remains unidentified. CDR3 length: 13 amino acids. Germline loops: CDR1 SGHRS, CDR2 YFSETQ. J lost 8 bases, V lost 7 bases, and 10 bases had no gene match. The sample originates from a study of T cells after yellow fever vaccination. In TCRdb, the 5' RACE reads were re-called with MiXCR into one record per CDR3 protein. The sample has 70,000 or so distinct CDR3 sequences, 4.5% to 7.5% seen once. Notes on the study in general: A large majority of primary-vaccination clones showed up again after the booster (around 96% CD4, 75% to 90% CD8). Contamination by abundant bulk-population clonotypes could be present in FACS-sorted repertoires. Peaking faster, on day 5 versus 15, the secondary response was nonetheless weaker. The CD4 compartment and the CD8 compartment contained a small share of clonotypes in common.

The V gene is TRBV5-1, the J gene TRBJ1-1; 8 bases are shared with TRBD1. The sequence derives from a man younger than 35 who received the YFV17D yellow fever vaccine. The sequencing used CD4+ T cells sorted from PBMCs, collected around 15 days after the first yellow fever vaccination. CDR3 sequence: CASVYDQGAEAFF. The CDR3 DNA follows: TGCGCCAGCGTATACGACCAGGGGGCGGAAGCTTTCTTT. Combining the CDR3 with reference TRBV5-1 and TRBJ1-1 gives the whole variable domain KAGVTQTPRYLIKTRGQQVTLSCSPISGHRSVSWYQQTPGQGLQFLFEYFSETQRNKGNFPGRFSGRQFSNSRSEMNVSTLELGDSALYLCASVYDQGAEAFFGQGTRLTVV.